The entry that follows covers one T cell receptor (beta chain) sequence. Its antigen is still unknown. One base away there is no much larger clone; base qualities are not given. These data are taken from a study of blood T cell repertoires in COVID-19 (dated by TCRdb to 2019 to 2021). As for the study more broadly: Collaborator samples came from the United States, Italy and Spain and covered acute and convalescent phases of COVID-19. The repertoires were released in a freely available public database intended as a resource for research on the immune response to SARS-CoV-2. Sample metadata almost always included a de-identified subject ID, COVID-19 status, age in years and sex. The samples were drawn from the first 160 participants of the ongoing ImmuneRACE study and from over 950 subjects provided by 6 global collaborators. Where available, HLA class I and class II types were obtained from metadata supplied by the sample provider rather than from assay-based typing. The prospective study material was composed of cDNA or gDNA derived from T cells, B-cell-depleted T cells, or PBMCs. Subjects who had been exposed to COVID-19, were actively infected with it, or had recovered from it provided the deeply sampled blood TCRbeta repertoires that made up the dataset.

One collaborating source in Seattle enrolled patients during active infection and followed them longitudinally through the course of disease. The collaborating institutions used their own protocols to collect whole blood in K2EDTA tubes. For TCRbeta analysis, collaborator samples were shipped as frozen whole blood, as isolated PBMCs, or as DNA extracted from either sample type. TCRbeta CDR3 regions were amplified from genomic DNA by means of the immunoSEQ Assay, a bias-controlled multiplex PCR. Per the original workflow: The number of nucleated cells in each sample was estimated by amplification of reference gene primers within the assay. To quantify the absolute abundance of each unique TCRbeta CDR3 rearrangement, sequence reads were collapsed and filtered. For each sample, productive Simpson clonality was calculated as the square root of Simpson's diversity index across productive rearrangements. TCRdb's version of the immuneACCESS table is confined to in-frame rearrangements and falls short of the full clone set. An unresolved V gene accounts for under half of the shortfall where checked; the remainder is of unknown origin. The V and J calls and clone size are taken from that table; D and trimming were inferred from the DNA. The sample has over 75,000 clones on record, 80% to 90% of them singletons. Around 2% of the sample belongs to the ten largest clones.

Here V drops 4 bases and J drops 2 bases, and the junction holds 9 bases not matched to any gene. The CDR3 numbers 15 residues from cysteine through phenylalanine. Only the CDR3 DNA stays, 45 bases, in frame from base 1. As encoded in the germline V gene, CDR1 is SGHRS while CDR2 is YFSETQ. Beyond this particular receptor, the publication reports: How much clinical and demographic metadata was included differed by source and by participant, and the metadata was provided uncurated.

The sample comprised peripheral blood. The sequence was collected from a man aged 45-65 years with COVID-19, enrolled during active disease. This chain is built from TRBV5-1 and TRBJ2-7, with 7 bases in between that match TRBD2. Read as DNA, the sequence is TGCGCCAGCAGCCCCGGACTAGTTGGGGCCTACGAGCAGTACTTC. Its product reads: CASSPGLVGAYEQYF. With the rest looked up from the reference TRBV5-1 and TRBJ2-7 genes rather than sequenced, the full variable domain is KAGVTQTPRYLIKTRGQQVTLSCSPISGHRSVSWYQQTPGQGLQFLFEYFSETQRNKGNFPGRFSGRQFSNSRSEMNVSTLELGDSALYLCASSPGLVGAYEQYFGPGTRLTVT.